This T cell receptor (beta chain) was identified in a study of blood T cell repertoires in COVID-19. Study-wide background: The cDNA or gDNA used as material had been derived from T cells, B-cell-depleted T cells, or PBMCs.

TCRdb keeps only in-frame clones here, not all; method: immunoSEQ multiplex PCR. The table lists some 150,000 clones, 70% to 90% of them singletons. The germline CDR1 and CDR2 sequences are SGHVS and FQNEAQ. CDR3 length: 14 amino acids. V shed 5 bases and J shed 0 bases, with 8 bases lying between them. The sequenced sample consisted of peripheral blood. The rearrangement uses TRBV7-8 and TRBJ1-3; D is unresolved. The sequence was obtained from a woman in her 70s with acute or convalescent COVID-19. CDR3 loop: CASSIHSSGNTIYF. CDR3 nucleotides: TGTGCCAGCAGCATCCACTCCTCTGGAAACACCATATATTTT. The variable domain in full, with the rest retrieved from reference TRBV7-8 and TRBJ1-3, is GAGVSQSPRYKVAKRGQDVALRCDPISGHVSLFWYQQALGQGPEFLTYFQNEAQLDKSGLPSDRFFAERPEGSVSTLKIQRTQQEDSAVYLCASSIHSSGNTIYFGEGSWLTVV.